The next 10 T cell receptor beta chains were all read from a single sample in a study of CD4+ T cells in melanoma. Sequencing used immunoSEQ multiplex PCR; TCRdb keeps in-frame clones, though not all of them. Here the sample spans tens of thousands of clones, over 60% being singletons. Material for sequencing was tumor tissue. The receptors come from a human donor with melanoma.

The V and J genes are TRBV19 and TRBJ1-5; a weak D match, TRBD1 (5 bases). V shed 5 bases and J shed 5 bases, with 13 bases lying between them. The germline gives CDR1 LNHDA, CDR2 SQIVND (reference sequence). The length of the CDR3 is 14 residues. CDR3 in DNA: TGTGCCAGTAGTGAGGGACCGGGCGATCAGCCCCAGCATTTT. Residues: CASSEGPGDQPQHF.

The V call is TRBV28, the J call TRBJ1-2; 7 nucleotides line up with TRBD1. The CDR3 covers 13 residues. J was trimmed by 8 bases and V by 6 bases; bases with no gene match: 9. The germline CDR1 and CDR2 sequences are MDHEN and SYDVKM. This CDR3 is CASRRGRPYGYTF. For the CDR3, the DNA is TGTGCCAGCAGGAGGGGGCGCCCCTACGGCTACACCTTC.

The V and J genes are TRBV7-2 and TRBJ1-2, with D unclear. V lost 1 base, J lost 7 bases, and 13 bases lay in between. Germline values: CDR1 SGHTA, CDR2 FQGNSA. This CDR3 has 14 amino acids. CDR3 bases: TGTGCCAGCAGCTTAGGCGGGCCGATCGGTGGCTACACCTTC. It translates to CASSLGGPIGGYTF.

This clone has a count of ten or more. The rearrangement joins TRBV5-1 to TRBJ1-2; unclear D gene. The CDR3 has 13 residues. Germline lookup yields CDR1 SGHRS and CDR2 YFSETQ. V dropped 1 base and J dropped 4 bases, with 8 bases sitting between them. CDR3 nucleotide sequence: TGCGCCAGCAGCTTGAACAGAGCCTATGGCTACACCTTC. Its protein is CASSLNRAYGYTF. Together with reference TRBV5-1 and TRBJ1-2, the CDR3 gives the full variable domain: KAGVTQTPRYLIKTRGQQVTLSCSPISGHRSVSWYQQTPGQGLQFLFEYFSETQRNKGNFPGRFSGRQFSNSRSEMNVSTLELGDSALYLCASSLNRAYGYTFGSGTRLTVV.

The chain combines TRBV12-1 with TRBJ1-3; whether TRBD1, the table's D call, matches the DNA was not checked. TRBV12-1 is designated a pseudogene. This CDR3 is 17 amino acids long. The CDR3 coding sequence is TGTGCCAGCAGCGCAAACCGGGACAGAGATTCTGGAAACACCATATATTTT. Residues: CASSANRDRDSGNTIYF.

J is TRBJ2-7 and V is TRBV30; D unclear. The CDR3 length is 11 residues. Trimming stripped 7 bases from V and 5 bases from J, with 12 bases between. Per germline, CDR1 GTSNPN and CDR2 SVGIG (reference sequence). CDR3 amino acids: CASGATHEQYF. The CDR3 DNA follows: TGTGCCTCGGGTGCTACCCACGAGCAGTACTTC. Supplemented by reference TRBV30 and TRBJ2-7, the full variable domain reads SQTIHQWPATLVQPVGSPLSLECTVEGTSNPNLYWYRQAAGRGLQLLFYSVGIGQISSEVPQNLSASRPQDRQFILSSKKLLLSDSGFYLCASGATHEQYFGPGTRLTVT.

The J gene is TRBJ1-5, the V gene TRBV2; tentative D call: TRBD1 (5 bases). The CDR3 totals 13 residues. CDR1 SNHLY and CDR2 FYNNEI come from the germline V gene. V lost 6 bases and J lost 4, with 10 bases in between. The CDR3 DNA follows: TGTGCCAGCAGCTTCGGGGCAAATCAGCCCCAGCATTTT. Translated: CASSFGANQPQHF.

The chain has TRBV5-4 and TRBJ1-1; TRBD1 matches 9 bases. The CDR3 spans 15 residues. Germline V CDR1 and CDR2: SGHNT, YYREEE (reference sequence). Trimming took 4 bases from V and 1 from J; bases not matched to a gene: 5. CDR3 nucleotide sequence: TGTGCCAGCAGCCCGGGGACAGGGCAGAACACTGAAGCTTTCTTT. Translating it yields CASSPGTGQNTEAFF.

The chain is built from TRBV7-8 and TRBJ1-1, with a tentative D call TRBD1 (5 bases). The V end lost 1 base, the J end lost 4 bases, and 10 bases lay between the germline ends. Germline V gives CDR1 SGHVS, CDR2 FQNEAQ. The CDR3 has 14 residues. CDR3 sequence: CASSLEGVGTEAFF. CDR3 in DNA: TGTGCCAGCAGCTTAGAAGGGGTGGGCACTGAAGCTTTCTTT. The whole variable domain, filled in from reference TRBV7-8 and TRBJ1-1, reads GAGVSQSPRYKVAKRGQDVALRCDPISGHVSLFWYQQALGQGPEFLTYFQNEAQLDKSGLPSDRFFAERPEGSVSTLKIQRTQQEDSAVYLCASSLEGVGTEAFFGQGTRLTVV.

The V call is TRBV2, the J call TRBJ2-3, with 11 bases identical to TRBD2. The germline CDR1 and CDR2 sequences are SNHLY and FYNNEI. This CDR3 has 14 residues. V gave up 9 bases and J gave up 4 bases; unmatched junction bases: 6. CDR3 amino acids: CASTGLAASDTQYF. For the CDR3, the DNA is TGTGCCAGTACGGGACTAGCGGCCTCAGATACGCAGTATTTT.